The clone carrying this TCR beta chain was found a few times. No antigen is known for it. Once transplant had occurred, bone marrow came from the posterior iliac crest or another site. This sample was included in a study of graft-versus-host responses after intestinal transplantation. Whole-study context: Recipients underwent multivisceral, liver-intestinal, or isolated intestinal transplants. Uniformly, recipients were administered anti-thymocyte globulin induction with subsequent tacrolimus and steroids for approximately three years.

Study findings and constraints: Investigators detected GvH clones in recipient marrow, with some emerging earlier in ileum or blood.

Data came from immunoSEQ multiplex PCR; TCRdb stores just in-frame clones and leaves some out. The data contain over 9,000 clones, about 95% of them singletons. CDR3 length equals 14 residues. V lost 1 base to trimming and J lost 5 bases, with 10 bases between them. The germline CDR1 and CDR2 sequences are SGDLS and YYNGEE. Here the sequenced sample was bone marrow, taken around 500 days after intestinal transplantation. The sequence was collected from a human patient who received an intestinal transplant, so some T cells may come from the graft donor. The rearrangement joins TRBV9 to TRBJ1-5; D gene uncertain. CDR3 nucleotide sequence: TGTGCCAGCAGCGTATGGGGAGGCGATCAGCCCCAGCATTTT. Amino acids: CASSVWGGDQPQHF. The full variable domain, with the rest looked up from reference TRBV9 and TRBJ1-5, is DSGVTQTPKHLITATGQRVTLRCSPRSGDLSVYWYQQSLDQGLQFLIQYYNGEERAKGNILERFSAQQFPDLHSELNLSSLELGDSALYFCASSVWGGDQPQHFGDGTRLSIL.